The 8 T cell receptor beta chains listed next were all sequenced from one sample in a study of T cells in Graves' hyperthyroidism and ophthalmopathy. RNA transcripts yielded amplified TCR beta CDR3 regions. A set of HTBI primers served as the primers for a first-round RT-PCR of the TCR CDR3. One entry per CDR3 protein results from TCRdb running MiXCR on the multiplex PCR reads. The data show around 180,000 distinct CDR3 sequences, with 17% seen just once and around 27% held by the top ten. What was sequenced was blood. The receptors originated from a woman between 45 and 65 years old with Graves' hyperthyroidism.

This clonotype was detected ten times or more. The chain combines TRBV11-2 with TRBJ1-2, with no clear D. The length of the CDR3 is 13 residues. V lost 5 bases and J lost 4, with 11 bases in between. The germline V gene has CDR1 SGHAT and CDR2 FQNNGV. In DNA form, the CDR3 reads TGTGCCAGCAGCCCACGCGGCCGCTATGGCTACACCTTC. Translated, it gives CASSPRGRYGYTF.

To note about this clonotype: Being one base from a much bigger clone, this may be a read error. The genes are TRBV28 and TRBJ1-4; 9 bases map to TRBD1. This CDR3 region has 18 residues. CDR1 MDHEN and CDR2 SYDVKM come from the germline V gene. Trimming cost V 5 bases and J 8 bases; bases outside gene matches: 18. CDR3 in amino acids: CASSPPWLFGTGQEKLFF. DNA of the CDR3: TGTGCCAGCAGTCCCCCTTGGTTATTTGGGACAGGGCAGGAAAAACTGTTTTTT.

With respect to this clonotype: Possible read error: a much larger clone is one base away. The chain links TRBV7-2 to TRBJ2-7; 10 bases match TRBD1. The CDR3 runs to 16 residues. Looked up from germline, CDR1 is SGHTA and CDR2 is FQGNSA. Unmatched junction bases numbered 9, after V lost 5 bases and J lost 2 bases. CDR3 region: CASSPTGTGVPYEQYF. The DNA of the CDR3 is TGTGCCAGCAGCCCCACCGGGACAGGGGTTCCCTACGAGCAGTACTTC.

This clonotype showed up many times. The chain uses TRBV18 and TRBJ2-1; the match to TRBD2 covers 9 bases. The CDR3 length is 15 residues. V trimming: 4 bases; J trimming: 5 bases; junction bases outside the gene matches: 6. The V gene's germline CDR1 is KGHSH and CDR2 LQKENI. The CDR3, as DNA: TGTGCCAGCTCACGGCCCGGGACTAGCAACAATGAGCAGTTCTTC. This codes for CASSRPGTSNNEQFF.

Regarding this clonotype: The conserved closing phenylalanine or tryptophan is absent in this CDR3, likely reflecting a read error. This chain uses TRBV28 with TRBJ2-7; TRBD2 matches 11 bases. V dropped 6 bases and J dropped 4; count of bases not matched to a gene: 11. Germline V gene sequence: CDR1 MDHEN, CDR2 SYDVKM. This CDR3 spans 16 amino acids. This CDR3 reads CASRNSGRARRYEQYL. The CDR3 DNA follows: TGTGCCAGCAGAAATAGCGGGAGGGCCAGGCGGTACGAGCAGTACCTC.

This clonotype came up many times. V usage is TRBV19 and J usage is TRBJ2-5, with D possibly being TRBD2 (5 bases). From germline, CDR1 is LNHDA and CDR2 SQIVND (reference sequence). The CDR3 consists of 13 residues. The V end was cut by 5 bases, the J end by 4 bases, with 11 bases between. The CDR3 loop reads CASSSGSPETQYF. The DNA for the CDR3 is TGTGCCAGTAGTTCGGGATCTCCAGAGACCCAGTACTTC.

This clonotype was seen repeatedly, ten times or more. This chain connects TRBV6-1 to TRBJ1-4; 7 positions agree with TRBD1. Germline values: CDR1 MNHNS, CDR2 SASEGT. This CDR3 spans 15 amino acids. V lost 6 bases and J lost 4; bases outside the gene matches: 8. This CDR3 reads CASSSDRAVNEKLFF. CDR3 DNA: TGTGCCAGCAGCTCCGACAGGGCCGTTAATGAAAAACTGTTTTTT.

The table lists this clonotype with many counts. This rearrangement joins TRBV20-1 to TRBJ2-2; TRBD2 agrees at 7 bases. The CDR3 sequence is 14 residues long. CDR1 DFQATT and CDR2 SNEGSKA come from the germline V gene (reference sequence). V shed 1 base and J 3 bases; nucleotides not matched to a gene: 2. The CDR3 loop reads CSARGTRYTGELFF. Here the CDR3 DNA reads TGCAGTGCTAGAGGGACTAGATACACCGGGGAGCTGTTTTTT.